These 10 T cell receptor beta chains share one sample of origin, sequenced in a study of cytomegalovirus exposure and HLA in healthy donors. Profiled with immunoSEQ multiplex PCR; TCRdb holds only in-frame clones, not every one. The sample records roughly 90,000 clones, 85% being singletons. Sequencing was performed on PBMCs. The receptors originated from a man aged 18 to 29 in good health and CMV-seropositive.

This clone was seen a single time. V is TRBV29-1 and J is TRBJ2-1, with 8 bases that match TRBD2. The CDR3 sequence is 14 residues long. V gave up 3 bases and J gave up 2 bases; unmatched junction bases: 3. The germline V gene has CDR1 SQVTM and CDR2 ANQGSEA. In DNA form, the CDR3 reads TGCAGCGTTGATAGCGGGACCGCCTACAATGAGCAGTTCTTC. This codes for CSVDSGTAYNEQFF.

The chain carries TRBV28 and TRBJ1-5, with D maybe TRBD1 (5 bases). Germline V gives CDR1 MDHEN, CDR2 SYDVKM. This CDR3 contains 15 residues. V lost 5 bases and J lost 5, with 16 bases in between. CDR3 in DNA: TGTGCCAGCAGTGGTAGGGGCGCGGGGGATCAGCCCCAGCATTTT. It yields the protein CASSGRGAGDQPQHF.

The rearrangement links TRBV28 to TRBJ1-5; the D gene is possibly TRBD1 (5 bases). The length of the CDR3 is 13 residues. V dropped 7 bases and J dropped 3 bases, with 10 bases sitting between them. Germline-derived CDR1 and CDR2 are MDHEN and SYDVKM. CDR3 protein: CASKGRANQPQHF. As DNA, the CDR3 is TGTGCCAGCAAAGGCAGGGCCAATCAGCCCCAGCATTTT.

The CDR3 loop reads CASSLGDSPEDTEAFF. CDR3 coding DNA: TGTGCCAGCAGCTTAGGTGACTCCCCTGAGGACACTGAAGCTTTCTTT. The chain uses TRBV7-9 and TRBJ1-1; no clear D. The CDR3 contains 16 residues. Trimming took off 1 base at V and 3 bases at J, with 15 bases between the two ends. Per the germline V gene, CDR1 is SEHNR and CDR2 is FQNEAQ (reference sequence). Complete variable domain (other parts from reference TRBV7-9 and TRBJ1-1): DTGVSQNPRHKITKRGQNVTFRCDPISEHNRLYWYRQTLGQGPEFLTYFQNEAQLEKSRLLSDRFSAERPKGSFSTLEIQRTEQGDSAMYLCASSLGDSPEDTEAFFGQGTRLTVV.

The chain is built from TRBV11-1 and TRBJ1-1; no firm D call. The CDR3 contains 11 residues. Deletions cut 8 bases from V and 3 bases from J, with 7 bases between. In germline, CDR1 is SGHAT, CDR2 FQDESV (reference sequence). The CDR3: CASRGHTEAFF. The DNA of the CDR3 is TGTGCCAGCCGAGGTCACACTGAAGCTTTCTTT.

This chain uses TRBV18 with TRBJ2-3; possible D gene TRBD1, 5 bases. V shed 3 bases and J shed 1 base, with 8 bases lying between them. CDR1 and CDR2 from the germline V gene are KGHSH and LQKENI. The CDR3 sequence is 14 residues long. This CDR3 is CASSPQGGTDTQYF. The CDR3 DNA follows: TGTGCCAGCTCACCCCAAGGGGGCACAGATACGCAGTATTTT.

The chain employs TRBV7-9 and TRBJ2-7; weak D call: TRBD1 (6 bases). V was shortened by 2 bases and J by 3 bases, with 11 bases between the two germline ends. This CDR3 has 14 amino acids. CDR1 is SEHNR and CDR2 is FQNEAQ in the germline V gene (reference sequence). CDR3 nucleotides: TGTGCCAGCAGCTTAAGCGAGGGGGACTACGAGCAGTACTTC. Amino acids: CASSLSEGDYEQYF.

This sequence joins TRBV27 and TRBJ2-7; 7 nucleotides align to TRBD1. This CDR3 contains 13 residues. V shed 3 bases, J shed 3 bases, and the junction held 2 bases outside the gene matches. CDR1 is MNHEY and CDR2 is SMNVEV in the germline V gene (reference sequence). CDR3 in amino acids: CASSLDRYYEQYF. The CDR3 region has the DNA TGTGCCAGCAGTTTGGACAGGTACTACGAGCAGTACTTC.

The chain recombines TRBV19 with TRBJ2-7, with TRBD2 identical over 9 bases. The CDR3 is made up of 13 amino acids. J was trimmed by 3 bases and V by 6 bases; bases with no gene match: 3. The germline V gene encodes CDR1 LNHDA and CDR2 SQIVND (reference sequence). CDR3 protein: CASSRTSDYEQYF. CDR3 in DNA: TGTGCCAGTAGCCGGACTAGCGACTACGAGCAGTACTTC. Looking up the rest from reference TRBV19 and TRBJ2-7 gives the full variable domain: DGGITQSPKYLFRKEGQNVTLSCEQNLNHDAMYWYRQDPGQGLRLIYYSQIVNDFQKGDIAEGYSVSREKKESFPLTVTSAQKNPTAFYLCASSRTSDYEQYFGPGTRLTVT.

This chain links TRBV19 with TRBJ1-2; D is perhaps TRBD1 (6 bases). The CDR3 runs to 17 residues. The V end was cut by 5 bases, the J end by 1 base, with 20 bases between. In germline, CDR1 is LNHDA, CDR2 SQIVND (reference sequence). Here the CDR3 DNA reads TGTGCCAGTAGTCAAGTCCATACCGGGACATATAACTATGGCTACACCTTC. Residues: CASSQVHTGTYNYGYTF.